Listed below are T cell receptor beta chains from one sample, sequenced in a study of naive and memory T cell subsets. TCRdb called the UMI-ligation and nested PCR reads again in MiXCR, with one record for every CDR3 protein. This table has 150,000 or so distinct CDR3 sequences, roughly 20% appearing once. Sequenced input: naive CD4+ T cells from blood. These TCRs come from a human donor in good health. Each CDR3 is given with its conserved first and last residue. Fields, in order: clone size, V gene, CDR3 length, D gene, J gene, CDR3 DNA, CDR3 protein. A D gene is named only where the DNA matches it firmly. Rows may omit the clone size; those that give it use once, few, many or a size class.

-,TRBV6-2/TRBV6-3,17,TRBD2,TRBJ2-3,TGTGCCAGCGGAGGGACTAGCGGGAGGGCCATTTCAGATACGCAGTATTTT,CASGGTSGRAISDTQYF
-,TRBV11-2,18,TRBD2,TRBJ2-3,TGTGCCAGCAGCCCAGGGACTAGCGGCCCGGGGCATCAAGATACGCAGTATTTT,CASSPGTSGPGHQDTQYF
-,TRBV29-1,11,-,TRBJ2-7,TGCAGCGTTGGAGCCTCCTACGAGCAGTACTTC,CSVGASYEQYF
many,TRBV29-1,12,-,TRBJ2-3,TGCAGCGTTGAACTATCCACAGATACGCAGTATTTT,CSVELSTDTQYF
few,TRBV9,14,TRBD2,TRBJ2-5,TGTGCCAGCAGCGTAAGCGGGGTTCGAGAGACCCAGTACTTC,CASSVSGVRETQYF
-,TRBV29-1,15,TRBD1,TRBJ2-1,TGCAGCGTTAAGACAGGGGTGGAAATAAACAATGAGCAGTTCTTC,CSVKTGVEINNEQFF
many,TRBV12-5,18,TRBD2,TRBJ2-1,TGTGCTAGTGGACCAACAGGGGGCCACGGACTAGCGGGAAGGGAGCAGTTCTTC,CASGPTGGHGLAGREQFF
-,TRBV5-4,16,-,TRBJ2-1,TGTGCCAGCAGCTTGGGACAAGCGGCGCCACTCAATGAGCAGTTCTTC,CASSLGQAAPLNEQFF
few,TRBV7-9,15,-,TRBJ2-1,TGTGCCAGCAGCTTAGATCCGGGAAAGTCCAATGAGCAGTTCTTC,CASSLDPGKSNEQFF
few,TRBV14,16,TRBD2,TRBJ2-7,TGTGCCAGCAGCCCAAGTCTGTACGCGGGAGGAGACGAGCAGTACTTC,CASSPSLYAGGDEQYF
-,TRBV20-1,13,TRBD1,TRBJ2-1,TGCAGTGCTAGAATGGACAGGGCTAATGAGCAGTTCTTC,CSARMDRANEQFF
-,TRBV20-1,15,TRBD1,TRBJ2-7,TGCAGTGCCCCCAAACACCCCGGGACAGCCTACGAGCAGTACTTC,CSAPKHPGTAYEQYF
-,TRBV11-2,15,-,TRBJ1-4,TGTGCCAGCAGCCCCAGAGGGCTGCTAAAGGAAAAACTGTTTTTT,CASSPRGLLKEKLFF
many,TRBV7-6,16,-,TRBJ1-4,TGTGCCAGCAGCTTAGCGGGGCAGACGAGCGGTGAAAAACTGTTTTTT,CASSLAGQTSGEKLFF
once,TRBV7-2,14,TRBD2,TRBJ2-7,TGTGCCAGCAGCTTATTTAGCGGGCCCTACGAGCAGTACTTC,CASSLFSGPYEQYF
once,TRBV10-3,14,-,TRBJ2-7,TGTGCCATCAGTGAGTCGACGAGAACCTACGAGCAGTACTTC,CAISESTRTYEQYF
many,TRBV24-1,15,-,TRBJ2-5,TGTGCCACCAGTGATCCCCGGACAGCCCAAGAGACCCAGTACTTC,CATSDPRTAQETQYF